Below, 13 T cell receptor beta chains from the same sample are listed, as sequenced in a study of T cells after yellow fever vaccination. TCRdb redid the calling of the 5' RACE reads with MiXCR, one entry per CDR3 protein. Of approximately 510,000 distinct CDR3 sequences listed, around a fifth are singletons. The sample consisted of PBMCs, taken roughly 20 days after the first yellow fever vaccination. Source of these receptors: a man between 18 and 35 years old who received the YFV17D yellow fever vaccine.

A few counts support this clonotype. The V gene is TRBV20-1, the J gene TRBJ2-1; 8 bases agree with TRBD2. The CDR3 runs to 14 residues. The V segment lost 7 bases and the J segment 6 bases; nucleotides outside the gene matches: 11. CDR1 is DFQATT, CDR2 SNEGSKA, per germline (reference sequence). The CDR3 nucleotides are TGCAGTGGGGGACGGGCGGGGGGATCCAATGAGCAGTTCTTC. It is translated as CSGGRAGGSNEQFF.

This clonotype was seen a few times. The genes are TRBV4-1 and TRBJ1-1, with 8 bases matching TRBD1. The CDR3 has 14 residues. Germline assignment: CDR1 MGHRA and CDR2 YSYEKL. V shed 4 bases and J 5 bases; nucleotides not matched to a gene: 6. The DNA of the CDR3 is TGCGCCAGCAGCCGCCACACAGGGGGAACTGAAGCTTTCTTT. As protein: CASSRHTGGTEAFF.

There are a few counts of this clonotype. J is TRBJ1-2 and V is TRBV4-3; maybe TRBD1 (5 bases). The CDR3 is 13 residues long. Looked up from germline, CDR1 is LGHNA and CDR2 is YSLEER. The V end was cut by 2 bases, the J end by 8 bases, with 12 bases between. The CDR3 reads CASSQRGDWGYTF. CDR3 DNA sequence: TGCGCCAGCAGCCAAAGAGGGGATTGGGGCTACACCTTC.

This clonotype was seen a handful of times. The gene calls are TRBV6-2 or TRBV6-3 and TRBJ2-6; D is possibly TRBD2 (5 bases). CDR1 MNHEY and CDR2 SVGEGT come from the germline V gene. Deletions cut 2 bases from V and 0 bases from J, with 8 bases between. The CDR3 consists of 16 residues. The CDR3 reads CASSYGRVSGANVLTF. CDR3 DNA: TGTGCCAGCAGTTACGGGCGGGTCTCTGGGGCCAACGTCCTGACTTTC.

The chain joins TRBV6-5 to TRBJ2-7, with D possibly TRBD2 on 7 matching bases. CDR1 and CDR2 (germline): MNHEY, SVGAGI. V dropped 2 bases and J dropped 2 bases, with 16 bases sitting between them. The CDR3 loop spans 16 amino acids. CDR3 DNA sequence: TGTGCCAGCAGTTACAGGGCGGGGGCCACTACCTACGAGCAGTACTTC. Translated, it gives CASSYRAGATTYEQYF.

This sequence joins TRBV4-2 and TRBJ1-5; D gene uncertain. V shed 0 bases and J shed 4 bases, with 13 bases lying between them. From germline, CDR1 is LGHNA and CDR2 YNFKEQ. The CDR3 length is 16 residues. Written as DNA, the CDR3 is TGTGCCAGCAGCCAAGACGGCTCCCCTATGAATCAGCCCCAGCATTTT. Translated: CASSQDGSPMNQPQHF.

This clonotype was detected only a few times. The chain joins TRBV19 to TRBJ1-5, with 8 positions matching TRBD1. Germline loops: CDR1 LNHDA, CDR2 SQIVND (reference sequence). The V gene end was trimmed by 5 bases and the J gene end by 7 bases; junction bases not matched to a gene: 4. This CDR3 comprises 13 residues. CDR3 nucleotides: TGTGCCAGTAGTTGGACAGGGAGCCAGCCCCAGCATTTT. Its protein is CASSWTGSQPQHF.

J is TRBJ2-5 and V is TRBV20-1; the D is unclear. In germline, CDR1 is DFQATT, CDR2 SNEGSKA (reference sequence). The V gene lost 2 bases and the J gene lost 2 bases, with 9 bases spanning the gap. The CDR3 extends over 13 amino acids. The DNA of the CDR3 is TGCAGTGCTAGAAGGACCATTCAAGAGACCCAGTACTTC. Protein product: CSARRTIQETQYF.

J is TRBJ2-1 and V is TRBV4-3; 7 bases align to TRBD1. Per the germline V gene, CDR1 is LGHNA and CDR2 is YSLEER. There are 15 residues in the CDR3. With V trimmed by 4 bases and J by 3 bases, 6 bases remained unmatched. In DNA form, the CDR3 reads TGCGCCAGCAGCCTCCGGGACAGTGACTACAATGAGCAGTTCTTC. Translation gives CASSLRDSDYNEQFF.

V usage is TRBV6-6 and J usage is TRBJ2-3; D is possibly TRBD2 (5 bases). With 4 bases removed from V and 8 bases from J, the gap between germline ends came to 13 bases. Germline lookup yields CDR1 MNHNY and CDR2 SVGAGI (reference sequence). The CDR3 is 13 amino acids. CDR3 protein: CASSSTAGVTQYF. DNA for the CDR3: TGTGCCAGCAGTTCCACCGCGGGTGTTACGCAGTATTTT.

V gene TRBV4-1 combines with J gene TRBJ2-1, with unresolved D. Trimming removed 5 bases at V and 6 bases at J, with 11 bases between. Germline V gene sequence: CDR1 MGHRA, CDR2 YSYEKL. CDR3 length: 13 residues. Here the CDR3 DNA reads TGCGCCAGCAGCGGGGTAAAGGGCAATGAGCAGTTCTTC. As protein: CASSGVKGNEQFF.

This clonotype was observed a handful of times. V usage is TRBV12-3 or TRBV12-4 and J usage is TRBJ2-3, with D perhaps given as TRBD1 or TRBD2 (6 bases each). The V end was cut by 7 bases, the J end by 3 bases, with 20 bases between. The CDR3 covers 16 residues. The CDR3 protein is CASTHRGVGATDTQYF. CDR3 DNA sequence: TGTGCCAGCACCCATAGGGGGGTTGGGGCGACAGATACGCAGTATTTT.

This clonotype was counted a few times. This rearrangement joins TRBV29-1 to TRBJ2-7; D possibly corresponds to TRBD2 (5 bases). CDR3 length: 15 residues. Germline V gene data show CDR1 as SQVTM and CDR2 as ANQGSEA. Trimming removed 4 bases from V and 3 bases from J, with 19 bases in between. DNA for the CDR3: TGCAGCGTTGTTCTACACACCGCGGAGGACTACGAGCAGTACTTC. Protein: CSVVLHTAEDYEQYF.